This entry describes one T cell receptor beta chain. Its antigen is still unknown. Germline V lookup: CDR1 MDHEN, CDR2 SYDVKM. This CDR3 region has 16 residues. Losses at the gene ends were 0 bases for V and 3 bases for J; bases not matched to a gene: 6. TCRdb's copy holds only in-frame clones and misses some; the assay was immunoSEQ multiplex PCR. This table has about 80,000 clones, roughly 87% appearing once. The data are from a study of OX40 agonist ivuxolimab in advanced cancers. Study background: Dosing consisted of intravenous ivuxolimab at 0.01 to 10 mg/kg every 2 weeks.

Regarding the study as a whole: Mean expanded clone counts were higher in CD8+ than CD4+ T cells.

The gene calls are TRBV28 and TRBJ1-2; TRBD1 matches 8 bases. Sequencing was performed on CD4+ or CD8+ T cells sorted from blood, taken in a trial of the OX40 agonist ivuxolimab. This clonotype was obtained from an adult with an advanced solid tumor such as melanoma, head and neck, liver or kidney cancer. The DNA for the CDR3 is TGTGCCAGCAGTTTATGGGCAGGGGGCTCGGACTATGGCTACACCTTC. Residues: CASSLWAGGSDYGYTF.